The present T cell receptor (beta chain) was sequenced within a study of response to subunit inactivated influenza vaccine. Concerning this clonotype itself: No antigen is known for it.

Study observations and caveats: After each seasonal influenza vaccination, few new T cells are recruited, the authors suggested.

Germline V CDR1 and CDR2: MNHEY, SVGAGI. This CDR3 contains 16 residues. With 4 bases removed from V and 4 bases from J, the gap between germline ends came to 19 bases. TCRdb processed the RT-PCR reads anew with MiXCR; each CDR3 protein has one entry. Counted here are about 800,000 distinct CDR3 sequences, 20% to 25% occurring once; the ten biggest clones make up about 9.4%. Source: PBMCs from blood, taken 5 days after vaccination. The chain has TRBV6-5 and TRBJ2-5, with D possibly being TRBD1 or TRBD2 (6 bases each). This clonotype originated in a man in his fifties or sixties who received an inactivated influenza vaccine. The CDR3 loop is CASSCYGSGARETQYF. CDR3 nucleotides: TGTGCCAGCAGTTGCTATGGCTCGGGGGCGAGAGAGACCCAGTACTTC.